A single sample is the source of the 5 T cell receptor beta chains below, sequenced in a study of glioma-infiltrating T cells (dated by TCRdb to about 2016). Data came from an Illumina MiSeq. The iRepertoire nested amplicon-rescue multiplex PCR (arm-PCR) platform was used to amplify TCR alpha and beta CDR3 regions from RNA. TCRdb redid the processing of the public reads, applying fastp at Q25 and MiXCR, and retained in-frame beta chains. Rows are unified per CDR3 protein, each entry keeping the most common DNA and genes. A total of more than 350,000 distinct CDR3 sequences appear in this sample, roughly two fifths of them only once. The ten largest clones take up around 13% of the sample. Sample: glioma tissue, nonneoplastic brain tissue, or PBMCs (not recorded which). All receptors come from a human donor with low-grade glioma or glioblastoma, undergoing nonglioma brain surgery, or in good health (not recorded which).

The chain has TRBV7-9 and TRBJ1-2; 11 nucleotides agree with TRBD1. After removal of 5 bases from V and 4 bases from J, the junction contained 6 bases not matched to a gene. The CDR3 runs to 15 residues. Germline CDR1 SEHNR, CDR2 FQNEAQ (reference sequence). The CDR3, as DNA: TGTGCCAGCAGCGTGGACAGGGGGCAGGCCTATGGCTACACCTTC. Residues: CASSVDRGQAYGYTF.

A remark on this clonotype: A much larger clone sits a single nucleotide away, making a read error possible. The chain links TRBV28 to TRBJ2-5; no clear D. CDR3 length: 13 amino acids. CDR1 and CDR2 from the germline V gene are MDHEN and SYDVKM. The CDR3 bases are TGTGCCAGCAGTTCCCCTCCCCAAGAGTCCCAGTACTTC. It specifies CASSSPPQESQYF.

This clonotype was detected many times. J is TRBJ2-3 and V is TRBV6-1; a possible D gene is TRBD1 (6 bases). Trimming left V 7 bases short and J 6 bases short, with 14 bases between. CDR3 length: 13 amino acids. Germline V lookup: CDR1 MNHNS, CDR2 SASEGT. CDR3 residues: CASKKTGSDTQYF. In nucleotides, the CDR3 is TGTGCCAGCAAAAAGACAGGTTCTGATACGCAGTATTTT.

The DNA for the CDR3 is TGTGCCAGTAGTATTCCGGGACTAGCGGGTGTCAATGAGCAGTTCTTC. Amino acid sequence: CASSIPGLAGVNEQFF. V gene TRBV19 combines with J gene TRBJ2-1; TRBD2 matches 12 bases. The V gene end was trimmed by 3 bases and the J gene end by 6 bases; junction bases not matched to a gene: 6. The CDR3 is 16 residues long. CDR1 and CDR2 from the germline V gene are LNHDA and SQIVND (reference sequence).

V usage is TRBV7-2 and J usage is TRBJ2-5, with unresolved D. V lost 5 bases, J lost 1 base, and 11 bases lay in between. This CDR3 has 14 amino acids. CDR1 and CDR2 (germline): SGHTA, FQGNSA. The CDR3 nucleotides read TGTGCCAGCAGCCCAGCTTACTTCCAAGAGACCCAGTACTTC. It yields the protein CASSPAYFQETQYF.